These T cell receptor beta chains were read from a single sample in a study of Graves' ophthalmopathy and Graves' hyperthyroidism. MiXCR, applied by TCRdb to the multiplex PCR reads, yields one record per CDR3 protein. The repertoire includes 580,000 or so distinct CDR3 sequences, about 40% of them detected once, and less than 4.5% sits in the top ten. The sample taken for sequencing was peripheral blood or thyroid tissue (not recorded which). The receptors here all came from an adult man with Graves' hyperthyroidism. CDR3s include the opening cysteine and the closing phenylalanine or tryptophan. The order of the fields is V gene, D gene, J gene, clone size, CDR3 protein, CDR3 DNA. The D gene is left open where the match is weak. Size values are once, few and many counts, or a class for expanded clones, and some rows have none.

v_call: TRBV29-1
d_call: TRBD1
j_call: TRBJ1-1
clone_size: .
cdr3_aa: CSASGGAGGKSNTEAFF
cdr3_nt: TGCAGCGCATCAGGGGGGGCAGGGGGGAAATCGAACACTGAAGCTTTCTTT

v_call: TRBV20-1
d_call: .
j_call: TRBJ2-7
clone_size: many
cdr3_aa: CSASVGQIYEQYF
cdr3_nt: TGCAGTGCCTCCGTTGGGCAGATCTACGAGCAGTACTTC

v_call: TRBV20-1
d_call: TRBD1
j_call: TRBJ1-5
clone_size: .
cdr3_aa: CSARGGTGGSAGQPQHF
cdr3_nt: TGCAGTGCTAGAGGTGGGACAGGGGGGTCGGCCGGTCAGCCCCAGCATTTT

v_call: TRBV12-3/TRBV12-4
d_call: TRBD1
j_call: TRBJ1-1
clone_size: many
cdr3_aa: CASSLRGFMNTEAFF
cdr3_nt: TGTGCCAGCAGTCTCAGGGGGTTCATGAACACTGAAGCTTTCTTT

v_call: TRBV15
d_call: TRBD1
j_call: TRBJ2-5
clone_size: few
cdr3_aa: CATGPDREETQYF
cdr3_nt: TGTGCCACTGGGCCAGACAGGGAAGAGACCCAGTACTTC

v_call: TRBV15
d_call: .
j_call: TRBJ1-3
clone_size: .
cdr3_aa: CATSRTPVSGNTIYF
cdr3_nt: TGTGCCACCAGCAGGACTCCGGTCTCTGGAAACACCATATATTTT

v_call: TRBV6-1
d_call: .
j_call: TRBJ1-3
clone_size: few
cdr3_aa: CASSEAGRGGNTIYF
cdr3_nt: TGTGCCAGCAGTGAAGCTGGCCGGGGAGGAAACACCATATATTTT

v_call: TRBV2
d_call: TRBD2
j_call: TRBJ2-1
clone_size: few
cdr3_aa: CASRFASGTEQFF
cdr3_nt: TGTGCCAGCAGATTTGCTAGCGGAACTGAGCAGTTCTTC

v_call: TRBV28
d_call: .
j_call: TRBJ2-7
clone_size: .
cdr3_aa: CASRTGTFYEQYF
cdr3_nt: TGTGCCAGCAGAACCGGGACATTCTACGAGCAGTACTTC

v_call: TRBV6-9
d_call: .
j_call: TRBJ1-2
clone_size: .
cdr3_aa: CASSPGTSNGYTF
cdr3_nt: TGTGCCAGCAGCCCCGGGACATCGAATGGCTACACCTTC

v_call: TRBV6-5
d_call: TRBD1
j_call: TRBJ1-5
clone_size: many
cdr3_aa: CASGDRVNQPQHF
cdr3_nt: TGTGCCAGCGGGGACAGGGTCAATCAGCCCCAGCATTTT

v_call: TRBV20-1
d_call: TRBD1
j_call: TRBJ2-5
clone_size: .
cdr3_aa: CSAEGQEQETQYF
cdr3_nt: TGCAGTGCGGAAGGACAGGAGCAGGAGACCCAGTACTTC

v_call: TRBV20-1
d_call: TRBD2
j_call: TRBJ2-2
clone_size: many
cdr3_aa: CSAWTSGGPAGELFF
cdr3_nt: TGCAGTGCCTGGACTAGCGGGGGGCCGGCCGGGGAGCTGTTTTTT

v_call: TRBV12-3/TRBV12-4
d_call: TRBD1
j_call: TRBJ1-5
clone_size: .
cdr3_aa: CASSFRGQAYSNQPQHF
cdr3_nt: TGTGCCAGCAGTTTTAGGGGACAGGCCTATAGCAATCAGCCCCAGCATTTT

v_call: TRBV19
d_call: .
j_call: TRBJ1-5
clone_size: many
cdr3_aa: CASSIGGHQPQHF
cdr3_nt: TGTGCCAGTAGTATTGGGGGTCATCAGCCCCAGCATTTT

v_call: TRBV28
d_call: .
j_call: TRBJ1-2
clone_size: many
cdr3_aa: CASSSNRDGYTF
cdr3_nt: TGTGCCAGCAGCTCCAACAGGGATGGCTACACCTTC

v_call: TRBV3-1
d_call: .
j_call: TRBJ1-4
clone_size: few
cdr3_aa: CASSWTARPNEKLFF
cdr3_nt: TGTGCCAGCAGCTGGACAGCCAGACCAAATGAAAAACTGTTTTTT

v_call: TRBV5-8
d_call: .
j_call: TRBJ1-1
clone_size: many
cdr3_aa: CAGGGNTEAFF
cdr3_nt: TGTGCCGGAGGGGGGAACACTGAAGCTTTCTTT

v_call: TRBV29-1
d_call: TRBD1
j_call: TRBJ1-1
clone_size: .
cdr3_aa: CSVAGGQVNTEAFF
cdr3_nt: TGCAGCGTTGCTGGCGGACAGGTGAACACTGAAGCTTTCTTT

v_call: TRBV7-8
d_call: TRBD1
j_call: TRBJ2-2
clone_size: many
cdr3_aa: CASSLVGQGHTGELFF
cdr3_nt: TGTGCCAGCAGCTTAGTGGGACAGGGGCACACCGGGGAGCTGTTTTTT

v_call: TRBV29-1
d_call: .
j_call: TRBJ1-2
clone_size: many
cdr3_aa: CSVAKGEGFDGYTF
cdr3_nt: TGCAGCGTTGCAAAGGGTGAGGGGTTTGATGGCTACACCTTC

v_call: TRBV24-1
d_call: TRBD1
j_call: TRBJ1-2
clone_size: .
cdr3_aa: CATSDAGTGENGGYGYTF
cdr3_nt: TGTGCCACCAGTGACGCCGGGACAGGGGAAAATGGCGGCTATGGCTACACCTTC

v_call: TRBV7-9
d_call: .
j_call: TRBJ2-6
clone_size: few
cdr3_aa: CASNPFIQESSGANVLTF
cdr3_nt: TGTGCCAGCAACCCCTTCATCCAGGAGAGCTCTGGGGCCAACGTCCTGACTTTC

v_call: TRBV5-1
d_call: .
j_call: TRBJ2-7
clone_size: many
cdr3_aa: CASSFSAGTYEQYF
cdr3_nt: TGCGCCAGCAGCTTTTCGGCAGGGACCTACGAGCAGTACTTC

v_call: TRBV5-1
d_call: .
j_call: TRBJ2-2
clone_size: many
cdr3_aa: CASSFRLAGELFF
cdr3_nt: TGCGCCAGCAGCTTCAGACTTGCCGGGGAGCTGTTTTTT

v_call: TRBV6-5
d_call: TRBD1
j_call: TRBJ1-5
clone_size: few
cdr3_aa: CASLSGQNSNQPQHF
cdr3_nt: TGTGCCAGCCTCTCGGGACAGAATAGCAATCAGCCCCAGCATTTT

v_call: TRBV5-1
d_call: TRBD2
j_call: TRBJ2-2
clone_size: many
cdr3_aa: CASSFAGGVTGELFF
cdr3_nt: TGCGCCAGCAGCTTCGCGGGGGGCGTCACCGGGGAGCTGTTTTTT

v_call: TRBV6-5
d_call: TRBD2
j_call: TRBJ2-7
clone_size: few
cdr3_aa: CASSYSGSGSYEQYF
cdr3_nt: TGTGCCAGCAGTTACTCGGGTAGCGGGAGCTACGAGCAGTACTTC

v_call: TRBV19
d_call: .
j_call: TRBJ1-5
clone_size: .
cdr3_aa: CASSPAADQPQHF
cdr3_nt: TGTGCCAGTAGCCCGGCGGCTGATCAGCCCCAGCATTTT

v_call: TRBV9
d_call: .
j_call: TRBJ1-2
clone_size: .
cdr3_aa: CASSASAGVERLDGYTF
cdr3_nt: TGTGCCAGCAGCGCCTCAGCAGGGGTTGAGAGGCTCGATGGCTACACCTTC

v_call: TRBV7-2
d_call: .
j_call: TRBJ2-3
clone_size: .
cdr3_aa: CASSLAHHTDTQYF
cdr3_nt: TGTGCCAGCAGCTTAGCCCACCACACAGATACGCAGTATTTT

v_call: TRBV7-9
d_call: .
j_call: TRBJ2-7
clone_size: .
cdr3_aa: CASSLEGPRGLYF
cdr3_nt: TGTGCCAGCAGCTTAGAAGGTCCCCGGGGTCTGTACTTC

v_call: TRBV2
d_call: .
j_call: TRBJ1-1
clone_size: few
cdr3_aa: CASSLRKNTEAFF
cdr3_nt: TGTGCCAGCAGTTTACGGAAGAACACTGAAGCTTTCTTT

v_call: TRBV29-1
d_call: TRBD2
j_call: TRBJ2-7
clone_size: .
cdr3_aa: CSVVGGRIGEQYF
cdr3_nt: TGCAGCGTTGTGGGCGGGAGAATCGGCGAGCAGTACTTC

v_call: TRBV7-8
d_call: .
j_call: TRBJ1-5
clone_size: many
cdr3_aa: CASSLGPGGGGQPQHF
cdr3_nt: TGTGCCAGCAGCTTAGGCCCAGGAGGCGGTGGTCAGCCCCAGCATTTT

v_call: TRBV7-9
d_call: .
j_call: TRBJ2-7
clone_size: many
cdr3_aa: CASSLMGGRYEQYF
cdr3_nt: TGTGCCAGCAGCTTAATGGGGGGGCGGTACGAGCAGTACTTC

v_call: TRBV7-8
d_call: TRBD2
j_call: TRBJ2-7
clone_size: .
cdr3_aa: CASSPSGTSGRYEQYF
cdr3_nt: TGTGCCAGCAGCCCCTCCGGGACTAGCGGGAGGTACGAGCAGTACTTC

v_call: TRBV12-3/TRBV12-4
d_call: .
j_call: TRBJ2-7
clone_size: many
cdr3_aa: CASSSADYEQYF
cdr3_nt: TGTGCCAGCAGCTCCGCCGACTACGAGCAGTACTTC

v_call: TRBV15
d_call: TRBD1
j_call: TRBJ2-7
clone_size: .
cdr3_aa: CATSRVGTGYEQYF
cdr3_nt: TGTGCCACCAGCAGAGTCGGGACAGGCTACGAGCAGTACTTC

v_call: TRBV4-1
d_call: .
j_call: TRBJ1-2
clone_size: .
cdr3_aa: CASSLRQAVSGYTF
cdr3_nt: TGCGCCAGCAGCCTCCGACAGGCTGTAAGCGGCTACACCTTC

v_call: TRBV29-1
d_call: .
j_call: TRBJ1-2
clone_size: .
cdr3_aa: CSALPQGYGYTF
cdr3_nt: TGCAGCGCTCTACCCCAGGGCTATGGCTACACCTTC

v_call: TRBV4-1
d_call: TRBD1
j_call: TRBJ1-1
clone_size: .
cdr3_aa: CASSRSGTGDWEAFF
cdr3_nt: TGCGCCAGCAGCCGGTCCGGGACAGGGGATTGGGAAGCTTTCTTT

v_call: TRBV7-9
d_call: TRBD1
j_call: TRBJ2-7
clone_size: once
cdr3_aa: CASSFRDRGDSGRQYF
cdr3_nt: TGTGCCAGCAGCTTCCGGGACAGGGGGGACTCTGGGCGGCAGTACTTC